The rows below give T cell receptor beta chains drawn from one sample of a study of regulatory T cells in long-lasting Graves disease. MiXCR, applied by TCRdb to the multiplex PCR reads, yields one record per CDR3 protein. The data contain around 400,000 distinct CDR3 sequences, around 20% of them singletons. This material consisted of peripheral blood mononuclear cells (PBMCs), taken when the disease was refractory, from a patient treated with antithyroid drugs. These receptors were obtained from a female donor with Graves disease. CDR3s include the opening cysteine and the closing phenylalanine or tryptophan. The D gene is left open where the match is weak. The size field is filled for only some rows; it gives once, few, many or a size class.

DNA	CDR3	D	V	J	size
TGTGCCAGCGACGAGGGGAAACCCCACGAGCAGTACTTC	CASDEGKPHEQYF	-	TRBV2	TRBJ2-7	few
TGTGCCACCAACAGAGAGATGGCGCAGGTCACTGAAGCTTTCTTT	CATNREMAQVTEAFF	-	TRBV15	TRBJ1-1	few
TGTGCCAGCAGCCTCCAAGTAGGCAGGGGGCGGGACACTGAAGCTTTCTTT	CASSLQVGRGRDTEAFF	TRBD1	TRBV11-1	TRBJ1-1	-
TGTGCCAGCAGCCGGGGGATTAGGGCTGAAGCTTTCTTT	CASSRGIRAEAFF	-	TRBV14	TRBJ1-1	-
TGTGCCAGCAGCCGGGGACAGGGGGCAGTGGGCTACACCTTC	CASSRGQGAVGYTF	TRBD1	TRBV6-2/TRBV6-3	TRBJ1-2	once
TGCAGTGCCATGGAAGAGGGGGCTGTAGGCTACACCTTC	CSAMEEGAVGYTF	TRBD1	TRBV20-1	TRBJ1-2	few
TGTGCCAGCAGTTTTACGGGACAGGGGACCGAGACCCAGTACTTC	CASSFTGQGTETQYF	TRBD1	TRBV28	TRBJ2-5	many
TGCGCCAGCAGCTTAGGGGGGGGCAGCATTAATGAAAAACTGTTTTTT	CASSLGGGSINEKLFF	-	TRBV5-1	TRBJ1-4	-
TGTGCCAGCAGTTACCCGTTCCCGGGACAGACCTACGAGCAGTACTTC	CASSYPFPGQTYEQYF	TRBD1	TRBV6-2/TRBV6-3	TRBJ2-7	many
TGTGCCAGCAACCACCGCCAGGGCCAAGAGACCCAGTACTTC	CASNHRQGQETQYF	-	TRBV11-3	TRBJ2-5	-
TGTGCCAGCAGTCCCACACGGACAGGGAATGGCTACACCTTC	CASSPTRTGNGYTF	TRBD1	TRBV6-1	TRBJ1-2	many
TGTGCCAGCAGCGCATCGGGACAGTCCTACGAGCAGTACTTC	CASSASGQSYEQYF	TRBD1	TRBV5-6	TRBJ2-7	-
TGCGCCAGCAGTGAGTCCGGAGGTCGGACATCCTACGAGCAGTACTTC	CASSESGGRTSYEQYF	-	TRBV10-2	TRBJ2-7	few
TGTGCCAGCAGTACCCGGACCCTTAGCAATCAGCCCCAGCATTTT	CASSTRTLSNQPQHF	-	TRBV12-3/TRBV12-4	TRBJ1-5	-
TGTGCCAGCAGTGAGGACAGACCTTACAATGAGCAGTTCTTC	CASSEDRPYNEQFF	-	TRBV28	TRBJ2-1	many
TGTGCCAGCAGTATTACAGGGGGCGACACCGGGGAGCTGTTTTTT	CASSITGGDTGELFF	TRBD1	TRBV28	TRBJ2-2	-
TGTGCCTGGAGTAGGGGACACTCCTACGAGCAGTACTTC	CAWSRGHSYEQYF	-	TRBV30	TRBJ2-7	few
TGTGCCAGCAGCCCGGGACAGGGCTCGGGCACTGAAGCTTTCTTT	CASSPGQGSGTEAFF	TRBD1	TRBV11-1	TRBJ1-1	-
TGCAGTGCGAGAGAGGTATATAGCAATCAGCCCCAGCATTTT	CSAREVYSNQPQHF	-	TRBV20-1	TRBJ1-5	many
TGTGCCAGCAGCTTATCGGAGGTTTCCTACGAGCAGTACTTC	CASSLSEVSYEQYF	-	TRBV7-3	TRBJ2-7	-
TGTGCCAGCAGTGAGCAGGGCTACGAGCAGTACTTC	CASSEQGYEQYF	-	TRBV2	TRBJ2-7	many
TGTGCCAGCAGCCCCAGTAGTGGAGGCAATGAGCAGTTCTTC	CASSPSSGGNEQFF	-	TRBV28	TRBJ2-1	few
TGTGCCATCAGTGAGTTGGGGGCTGAAGCTTTCTTT	CAISELGAEAFF	-	TRBV10-3	TRBJ1-1	many
TGCGCCAGCAGCCAAGATAAGGGGCTAGCGGGGTACCCCTACGAGCAGTACTTC	CASSQDKGLAGYPYEQYF	TRBD2	TRBV4-1	TRBJ2-7	few
TGCAGCGTTATTGGCCTAGAATCCTCCTACGAGCAGTACTTC	CSVIGLESSYEQYF	-	TRBV29-1	TRBJ2-7	-
TGTGCCAGCAGTGAAGAGGGACAGGGAAATTCACCCCTCCACTTT	CASSEEGQGNSPLHF	TRBD1	TRBV2	TRBJ1-6	many
TGTGCCACCCAGACTAGCGGGAGGGCTCAAAATGAGCAGTTCTTC	CATQTSGRAQNEQFF	TRBD2	TRBV24-1	TRBJ2-1	few
TGTGCCAGCAGCCCGAACAGGGCTGGAAACACCATATATTTT	CASSPNRAGNTIYF	-	TRBV7-9	TRBJ1-3	few
TGTGCCAGCAGCCAAGATCTTCGCTCCTTGGGGGGAACTGAAGCTTTCTTT	CASSQDLRSLGGTEAFF	-	TRBV3-1	TRBJ1-1	few
TGTGCCAGCAGACGCAATGAGCAGTTCTTC	CASRRNEQFF	-	TRBV28	TRBJ2-1	few
TGTGCCAGCAGTATCGGCGGGACTAGCGGGATTGAATCCTACGAGCAGTACTTC	CASSIGGTSGIESYEQYF	TRBD2	TRBV28	TRBJ2-7	-
TGCGCCAGCAGCTTGGCCGAACGAAGAAGAGGTTCACCCCTCCACTTT	CASSLAERRRGSPLHF	-	TRBV5-1	TRBJ1-6	few
TGTGCCAGCAGCCACCGGGGACTAGCGGGAGCGGGAGAGCAGTTCTTC	CASSHRGLAGAGEQFF	TRBD2	TRBV3-1	TRBJ2-1	few
TGTGCCAGCAGCTCCCTCACACGGACTGAAGCTTTCTTT	CASSSLTRTEAFF	-	TRBV7-3	TRBJ1-1	many
TGCAGCGTTGAAGGAGGGCCGGGCACCGGGGAGCTGTTTTTT	CSVEGGPGTGELFF	-	TRBV29-1	TRBJ2-2	-
TGTGCCAACCGTGTTACGCGGGAGGGCCAAGATACGCAGTATTTT	CANRVTREGQDTQYF	TRBD2	TRBV2	TRBJ2-3	few
TGTGCCAGCAGCTGGGGGGGGAGTGACGAGCAGTACTTC	CASSWGGSDEQYF	TRBD2	TRBV27	TRBJ2-7	-
TGTGCCAGCAGCTTTCGGGTTAATGAAAAACTGTTTTTT	CASSFRVNEKLFF	-	TRBV5-5	TRBJ1-4	many
TGTGCCAGCAGCTTGCACAGGGTGAACACTGAAGCTTTCTTT	CASSLHRVNTEAFF	-	TRBV7-9	TRBJ1-1	few
TGTGCCAGCAGTGAAGCGCCGGGGCGGGAGACCCAGTACTTC	CASSEAPGRETQYF	-	TRBV6-1	TRBJ2-5	many
TGTGCCAGCAGCCCGGGGGTTAGCGACAAACGGGAGACCCAGTACTTC	CASSPGVSDKRETQYF	-	TRBV5-5	TRBJ2-5	-
TGTGCCAGCAGTCCACGGACGGACACCATATATTTT	CASSPRTDTIYF	-	TRBV6-2/TRBV6-3	TRBJ1-3	few
TGTGCCAGCAGCCAAGTCCCAGCGGGAAGCTCCTACGAGCAGTACTTC	CASSQVPAGSSYEQYF	TRBD2	TRBV3-1	TRBJ2-7	few
TGTGCCACCAGTGAAACCCTCCGGACAGGGACCAAAGAGACCCAGTACTTC	CATSETLRTGTKETQYF	TRBD1	TRBV24-1	TRBJ2-5	many
TGTGCCAGCAGTTACGTAGGGAGCCCAGAGACCCAGTACTTC	CASSYVGSPETQYF	-	TRBV12-3/TRBV12-4	TRBJ2-5	-
TGCAGTGCTAGAGACCTCGACGAACTAGCGGGGCTTTCCTACGAGCAGTACTTC	CSARDLDELAGLSYEQYF	TRBD2	TRBV20-1	TRBJ2-7	-
TGTGCCAGCAGCTCCCCGGGGAGGGCGAACACTGAAGCTTTCTTT	CASSSPGRANTEAFF	-	TRBV5-4	TRBJ1-1	-
TGTGCCAGCACTTTCGAGGGATACACTGAAGCTTTCTTT	CASTFEGYTEAFF	-	TRBV6-1	TRBJ1-1	-
TGTGCCAGCAGCGTAGATGGGGATGCTGCTGGCGAGCAGTACTTC	CASSVDGDAAGEQYF	-	TRBV9	TRBJ2-7	-
TGTGCCAGCAGTTTGATTTCGATTCGGGGCACCGGGGAGCTGTTTTTT	CASSLISIRGTGELFF	-	TRBV28	TRBJ2-2	many